This T cell receptor beta chain is from a study of post-analysis software for immune sequencing data. Study-level background: Relapsing-remitting, secondary progressive and progressive-relapsing courses of multiple sclerosis were included.

The library was made from cDNA and included unique molecular identifiers. It was from about 0.94 to 9.7 million T cells that roughly 0.5 million cDNA molecules came. In TCRdb, the PCR reads were re-called with MiXCR into one record per CDR3 protein. The data hold 650,000 to 850,000 distinct CDR3 sequences, with approximately 53% observed a single time. With regard to this clonotype: Antigen unknown.

The CDR3 contains 14 residues. The V gene lost 3 bases and the J gene lost 0 bases, with 9 bases spanning the gap. Study-level results: Compared against controls, patients with multiple sclerosis displayed significantly lower normalized Chao1 diversity. Compared with controls, patients had more of five TRBV segments, including TRBV5-6, TRBV5-1 and TRBV20-1. F measure showed strong co-clustering of same-batch samples.

This clonotype was sampled from a girl aged 10 to 17 with multiple sclerosis. The sequencing input was blood. The gene calls are TRBV12-3 or TRBV12-4 and TRBJ2-7; D possibly corresponds to TRBD2 (5 bases). CDR3 sequence: CASSFLGSSYEQYF. The DNA of the CDR3 is TGTGCCAGCAGTTTTTTGGGGAGCTCCTACGAGCAGTACTTC.